Detailed here is one T cell receptor (beta chain). This sample was included in a study of cytomegalovirus exposure and HLA in healthy donors. Those who donated were healthy bone marrow donors. J was trimmed by 2 bases and V by 3 bases; bases with no gene match: 21. Germline CDR1 and CDR2: LGHNA and YNFKEQ. This CDR3 contains 21 residues. Both 60 Vbeta primers and 13 Jbeta primers went into the PCR. In the study's own analysis: As a later analysis found, there were tens of millions of unique TCR beta chains, of which some 9.9 million were shared. Profiling relied on immunoSEQ multiplex PCR, and the TCRdb table lists in-frame clones only, not all of them. The V and J calls and the clone size are those of that table, but D and trimming were determined from the DNA. Altogether roughly 200,000 clones are present, about 88% being singletons, with the ten largest covering 0.31%.

This sequence was found in a woman under 40 in good health and CMV-seronegative. The source material was PBMCs. V gene TRBV4-2 combines with J gene TRBJ2-5; 10 bases are a match to TRBD2. CDR3 coding DNA: TGTGCCAGCAGCCATTCGCATATAGCGGGAGGCCTCGTTGGGGGACAAGAGACCCAGTACTTC. It yields the protein CASSHSHIAGGLVGGQETQYF.